This TCR beta chain came from a study of T cell changes during pregnancy in multiple sclerosis. Germline CDR1 reads MDHEN; CDR2 reads SYDVKM. The CDR3 runs to 16 residues. V shed 3 bases and J 3 bases; nucleotides not matched to a gene: 8. Clones were sequenced by immunoSEQ multiplex PCR, and TCRdb holds only the in-frame ones, with some missing. The sample comprises approximately 120,000 clones, about 95% of which are singletons, and 0.4% to 0.5% rests with the top ten. Sequencing was performed on peripheral blood, taken after pregnancy. This sequence was found in a female donor with multiple sclerosis, enrolled in a pregnancy study. The chain joins TRBV28 to TRBJ2-7; the match to TRBD2 covers 10 bases. The CDR3 DNA sequence: TGTGCCAGCAGTTTGGAGACGGCTAGCGGGAGCTACGAGCAGTACTTC. Protein sequence: CASSLETASGSYEQYF.